The 32 T cell receptor beta chains given below trace back to one sample, sequenced in a study of T-cell reconstitution after alpha-beta-depleted transplantation in children. Unique molecular identifiers were incorporated into the prepared TCRbeta library. TCRdb redid the calling of the PCR reads with MiXCR, one entry per CDR3 protein. The data show 240,000 or so distinct CDR3 sequences, 6.5% to 9% seen once. The sequenced sample was PBMCs, mostly from graft donor cells, obtained 180 days after TCRalphabeta/CD19-depleted stem cell transplant. These TCRs come from a male patient under 18 who had a stem cell transplant for acute lymphoblastic leukemia, so the T cells may come from the graft donor.

This clonotype came up many times. CDR3 in DNA: TGTGCCAGCAGTCTGGACGTCGGGAGCTCCTACGAGCAGTACTTC. Its protein is CASSLDVGSSYEQYF. The rearrangement joins TRBV12-3 or TRBV12-4 to TRBJ2-7, with D perhaps TRBD2 (6 bases). The CDR3 is 15 amino acids. The germline V and J ends were trimmed by 5 bases and 0 bases, with 14 bases remaining between them.

This clonotype was recorded at least ten times. This chain uses TRBV4-2 with TRBJ1-2; 9 nucleotides match TRBD1. The CDR3 is 16 amino acids. V trimming: 1 base; J trimming: 3 bases; junction bases outside the gene matches: 6. Germline V gene sequence: CDR1 LGHNA, CDR2 YNFKEQ. CDR3 protein: CASSQASGTGHYGYTF. Written as DNA, the CDR3 is TGTGCCAGCAGCCAAGCCTCCGGGACAGGGCACTATGGCTACACCTTC.

This clonotype was observed at least ten times. The chain links TRBV5-6 to TRBJ2-1; D might be TRBD1 (6 bases). Germline loops: CDR1 SGHDT, CDR2 YYEEEE. This CDR3 spans 14 amino acids. V was pared by 2 bases and J by 4 bases, with 10 bases between. CDR3 nucleotide sequence: TGTGCCAGCAGCTTTGGGACAAGTTACAATGAGCAGTTCTTC. Protein: CASSFGTSYNEQFF.

Comment on this clonotype: A much larger clone is a single base away; this may be a read error. This chain uses TRBV28 with TRBJ2-3; D is possibly TRBD2 (6 bases). Deletions cut 6 bases from V and 7 bases from J, with 23 bases between. The CDR3 spans 16 residues. Germline values: CDR1 MDHEN, CDR2 SYDVKM. CDR3 DNA sequence: TGTGCCAGCAGCCTGGGAGGCGTGCGGAGCCAGCATACGCAGTATTTT. This encodes CASSLGGVRSQHTQYF.

Comment on this clonotype: With a much larger clone just one base away, this may be a read error. The chain couples TRBV5-1 to TRBJ2-1, with 16 bases fitting TRBD2. Germline V CDR1 and CDR2: SGHRS, YFSETQ. With 1 base clipped from V and 7 bases from J, the junction kept 14 bases outside the gene matches. This CDR3 has 20 amino acids. The chain's CDR3 is CASSLLGTSGRADIRNEQFF. In DNA, the CDR3 is TGCGCCAGCAGCTTGTTGGGGACTAGCGGGAGGGCCGACATCAGGAATGAGCAGTTCTTC. Full variable domain (remainder filled in from reference TRBV5-1 and TRBJ2-1): KAGVTQTPRYLIKTRGQQVTLSCSPISGHRSVSWYQQTPGQGLQFLFEYFSETQRNKGNFPGRFSGRQFSNSRSEMNVSTLELGDSALYLCASSLLGTSGRADIRNEQFFGPGTRLTVL.

This clonotype was found many times. CDR3 DNA: TGTGCCAGCGGGCAAAGAAGGGCAGGGCCCTACGAGCAGTACTTC. Protein product: CASGQRRAGPYEQYF. V and J are TRBV12-3 or TRBV12-4 and TRBJ2-7; possibly TRBD1 for D (5 bases). The V and J ends lost 8 bases and 2 bases respectively, with 19 bases between them. The CDR3 is made up of 15 amino acids.

CDR3 amino acids: CASTPDRWSYTF. DNA for the CDR3: TGTGCCAGTACCCCGGACAGGTGGAGCTACACCTTC. This chain joins TRBV19 and TRBJ1-2; 7 bases line up with TRBD1. The CDR3 consists of 12 residues. V trimming: 7 bases; J trimming: 9 bases; junction bases outside the gene matches: 8. CDR1 and CDR2 (germline): LNHDA, SQIVND (reference sequence).

This clonotype was counted ten times or more. The V call is TRBV3-1, the J call TRBJ2-7; D tentatively fits TRBD1 or TRBD2 (5 bases each). Germline CDR1 and CDR2: LGHDT and YNNKEL (reference sequence). This CDR3 is built from 15 residues. With 1 base removed from V and 1 base from J, the gap between germline ends came to 11 bases. The CDR3 nucleotides read TGTGCCAGCAGCCAAGCTGGGACCGCATCCTACGAGCAGTACTTC. It codes for CASSQAGTASYEQYF.

There are many counts of this clonotype. The chain links TRBV24-1 to TRBJ2-2; 8 bases match TRBD1. The ends lost 4 bases at V and 4 bases at J; junction bases unmatched: 1. Germline V gene lookup returns CDR1 KGHDR and CDR2 SFDVKD. This CDR3 is 14 amino acids long. The chain's CDR3 is CATSDRGRTGELFF. The CDR3 region has the DNA TGTGCCACCAGTGACAGGGGGCGCACCGGGGAGCTGTTTTTT.

V is TRBV11-2 and J is TRBJ2-7; 11 bases agree with TRBD2. The CDR3 covers 15 residues. V lost 5 bases to trimming and J lost 6 bases; unmatched junction nucleotides: 9. Germline V lookup: CDR1 SGHAT, CDR2 FQNNGV. CDR3 in DNA: TGTGCCAGCAGCGATAGCGGGGGGGCCCGGAGCGAGCAGTACTTC. Protein product: CASSDSGGARSEQYF.

This clonotype was recorded many times. This chain links TRBV24-1 with TRBJ2-2; D remains ambiguous. The germline V gene encodes CDR1 KGHDR and CDR2 SFDVKD. The CDR3 is made up of 14 amino acids. The ends were cut back, 5 bases at V and 7 bases at J, with 13 bases in the middle. The CDR3 DNA reads as TGTGCCACCAGTGCGTTGGGCCCAGGCGGGGAGCTGTTTTTT. Encoded protein: CATSALGPGGELFF.

A word on this clonotype: Just one base apart from a much larger clone, this may be a read error. The chain carries TRBV2 and TRBJ2-7; D might be TRBD1 (6 bases). The CDR3 has 16 amino acids. V was trimmed by 2 bases and J by 1 base, leaving 15 bases between them. In germline, CDR1 is SNHLY, CDR2 FYNNEI. The chain's CDR3 is CASSEMLGTKSYEQYF. Here the CDR3 DNA reads TGTGCCAGCAGTGAAATGCTCGGGACAAAATCCTACGAGCAGTACTTC.

This clonotype showed up many times. V usage is TRBV7-2 and J usage is TRBJ2-5, with a tentative D call TRBD2 (6 bases). This CDR3 comprises 15 residues. Germline V gene lookup returns CDR1 SGHTA and CDR2 FQGNSA. The germline V and J ends were trimmed by 1 base and 5 bases, with 14 bases remaining between them. The CDR3 bases are TGTGCCAGCAGCTTAGGGGACTTCGGTGGGGAGACCCAGTACTTC. Translated: CASSLGDFGGETQYF.

This clonotype was seen ten or more times. The chain carries TRBV27 and TRBJ2-3; 10 bases agree with TRBD2. The CDR3 has 16 residues. CDR1 and CDR2 (germline): MNHEY, SMNVEV (reference sequence). V shed 4 bases and J 8 bases; nucleotides not matched to a gene: 12. CDR3 residues: CASSSGLAGVTGTQYF. CDR3 nucleotide sequence: TGTGCCAGCAGTTCGGGGCTAGCGGGGGTAACGGGTACGCAGTATTTT.

This clonotype was detected ten times or more. V and J are TRBV7-2 and TRBJ1-1, with 8 bases fitting TRBD1. V trimming: 0 bases; J trimming: 8 bases; junction bases outside the gene matches: 8. Germline V gene data show CDR1 as SGHTA and CDR2 as FQGNSA. The CDR3 is 15 residues long. As DNA, the CDR3 is TGTGCCAGCAGCTTAGCAGGGTACAGGGGGATGGAAGCTTTCTTT. Residues: CASSLAGYRGMEAFF. Full variable domain (missing parts from reference TRBV7-2 and TRBJ1-1): GAGVSQSPSNKVTEKGKDVELRCDPISGHTALYWYRQSLGQGLEFLIYFQGNSAPDKSGLPSDRFSAERTGGSVSTLTIQRTQQEDSAVYLCASSLAGYRGMEAFFGQGTRLTVV.

There are many counts of this clonotype. The chain carries TRBV7-3 and TRBJ1-5; 7 bases match TRBD1. V trimming: 7 bases; J trimming: 4 bases; junction bases outside the gene matches: 7. Germline V gene lookup returns CDR1 SGHTA and CDR2 FQGTGA. This CDR3 comprises 14 residues. The CDR3 DNA reads TGTGCCAGCAACTACAGGGGCACTAATCAGCCCCAGCATTTT. It codes for CASNYRGTNQPQHF.

This clonotype appeared many times. The junction shows a germline mismatch at one end, possibly a read error. This rearrangement joins TRBV28 to TRBJ2-1; D is undetermined. The germline CDR1 and CDR2 sequences are MDHEN and SYDVKM. The CDR3 consists of 12 residues. CDR3 nucleotide sequence: TGTGCCAGTAGTTTAGGAAACAATGAGCAGTTCTTC. It yields the protein CASSLGNNEQFF. The full variable domain, with the rest looked up from reference TRBV28 and TRBJ2-1, is DVKVTQSSRYLVKRTGEKVFLECVQDMDHENMFWYRQDPGLGLRLIYFSYDVKMKEKGDIPEGYSVSREKKERFSLILESASTNQTSMYLCASSLGNNEQFFGPGTRLTVL.

The J gene is TRBJ2-7, the V gene TRBV6-6; weak D call: TRBD1 (6 bases). CDR1 is MNHNY, CDR2 SVGAGI, per germline (reference sequence). Trimming pared 5 bases from V and 5 bases from J, leaving 13 bases between. The CDR3 is 13 amino acids. The CDR3 DNA follows: TGTGCCAGCAGTCTTCAGGGGTTCAACGAGCAGTACTTC. Its translation is CASSLQGFNEQYF.

This clonotype has a handful of counts. The CDR3 coding sequence is TGTGCCAGCAGCTTAGGGTGGAGGGTGGGACAACAGAGCACTGAAGCTTTCTTT. Amino acids: CASSLGWRVGQQSTEAFF. The V call is TRBV7-8, the J call TRBJ1-1, with D tentatively TRBD1 (6 bases). The CDR3 runs 18 residues. V was cut by 1 base and J by 4 bases, with 22 bases left in between. Germline values: CDR1 SGHVS, CDR2 FQNEAQ.

This clonotype was observed many times. The gene calls are TRBV2 and TRBJ2-2; tentatively, D is TRBD2 (7 bases). This CDR3 has 16 amino acids. The germline V and J ends were trimmed by 3 bases and 4 bases, with 15 bases remaining between them. Germline lookup yields CDR1 SNHLY and CDR2 FYNNEI. CDR3 loop: CASSEGRAGATGELFF. The CDR3 nucleotides read TGTGCCAGCAGTGAGGGGAGGGCAGGGGCCACCGGGGAGCTGTTTTTT. Combining the CDR3 with reference TRBV2 and TRBJ2-2 gives the whole variable domain EPEVTQTPSHQVTQMGQEVILRCVPISNHLYFYWYRQILGQKVEFLVSFYNNEISEKSEIFDDQFSVERPDGSNFTLKIRSTKLEDSAMYFCASSEGRAGATGELFFGEGSRLTVL.

This clonotype was seen at least ten times. V is TRBV20-1 and J is TRBJ2-1; D unresolved. Trimming removed 5 bases from V and 0 bases from J, with 11 bases in between. In germline, CDR1 is DFQATT, CDR2 SNEGSKA (reference sequence). This CDR3 region has 14 residues. Written as DNA, the CDR3 is TGCAGTGCTGGCGGCAGGTCCTCCTACAATGAGCAGTTCTTC. Its protein product is CSAGGRSSYNEQFF.

Ten or more counts support this clonotype. This chain connects TRBV12-3 or TRBV12-4 to TRBJ1-5; 7 nucleotides line up with TRBD1. The CDR3 spans 15 residues. Trimming removed 4 bases from V and 5 bases from J; junction bases left unmatched: 8. CDR3 amino acids: CASSSGTVWDQPQHF. In nucleotides, the CDR3 is TGTGCCAGCAGTTCCGGGACAGTTTGGGATCAGCCCCAGCATTTT.

About this clonotype: This may arise from a read error, as a much more abundant clone is one base away. The rearrangement uses TRBV2 and TRBJ2-7; 11 bases align to TRBD2. Per germline, CDR1 SNHLY and CDR2 FYNNEI. The length of the CDR3 is 15 residues. CDR3 sequence reads: CASQGLAASSHEQYF. The DNA of the CDR3 is TGTGCTTCCCAGGGACTAGCGGCGAGCTCCCACGAGCAGTACTTC.

This clonotype was seen a handful of times. This chain links TRBV19 with TRBJ1-5; D possibly corresponds to TRBD1 (6 bases). CDR1 and CDR2 from the germline V gene are LNHDA and SQIVND (reference sequence). The CDR3 is 14 residues long. Deletions cut 5 bases from V and 3 bases from J, with 11 bases between. The CDR3 loop reads CASSVQGNNQPQHF. In nucleotides, the CDR3 is TGTGCCAGTAGTGTACAGGGAAACAATCAGCCCCAGCATTTT. The whole variable domain, filled in from reference TRBV19 and TRBJ1-5, reads DGGITQSPKYLFRKEGQNVTLSCEQNLNHDAMYWYRQDPGQGLRLIYYSQIVNDFQKGDIAEGYSVSREKKESFPLTVTSAQKNPTAFYLCASSVQGNNQPQHFGDGTRLSIL.

Written as DNA, the CDR3 is TGTGCCAGCGGCCCTGGACTCCCGGGGGGCTACGAGCAGTACTTC. Translation: CASGPGLPGGYEQYF. The chain joins TRBV5-5 to TRBJ2-7; TRBD2 agrees at 7 bases. The germline gives CDR1 SGHKS, CDR2 YYEKEE (reference sequence). The CDR3 is 15 residues long. The V segment lost 7 bases and the J segment 3 bases; nucleotides outside the gene matches: 13.

This clonotype was recorded at least ten times. The V gene is TRBV12-3 or TRBV12-4, the J gene TRBJ2-3; 14 bases match TRBD2. This CDR3 spans 16 amino acids. V lost 5 bases and J lost 5; bases outside the gene matches: 6. CDR3 residues: CASSRLAGGQGDTQYF. The CDR3 DNA follows: TGTGCCAGCAGTAGACTAGCGGGGGGGCAGGGAGATACGCAGTATTTT.

This clonotype has a count of ten or more. This sequence joins TRBV29-1 and TRBJ1-2, with 9 bases identical to TRBD1. The CDR3 is 18 amino acids. CDR1 is SQVTM and CDR2 is ANQGSEA in the germline V gene. The junction had 12 bases not matched to a gene; V was cut back by 1 base and J by 0 bases. The DNA of the CDR3 is TGCAGCGTTGAAGGGGCCGGGACAGGGCCCCCCCCTAACTATGGCTACACCTTC. Its protein is CSVEGAGTGPPPNYGYTF.

At least ten counts were recorded for this clonotype. This rearrangement joins TRBV28 to TRBJ2-1; 12 nucleotides align to TRBD1. After removal of 5 bases from V and 6 bases from J, the junction contained 5 bases not matched to a gene. This CDR3 is built from 15 residues. CDR1 MDHEN and CDR2 SYDVKM come from the germline V gene. The CDR3 DNA sequence: TGTGCCAGCAGTGCGGGACAGGGGGCCCGCAATGAGCAGTTCTTC. Protein sequence: CASSAGQGARNEQFF.

This clonotype showed up many times. The chain has TRBV18 and TRBJ1-6; D gene ambiguous. Trimming left V 2 bases short and J 3 bases short, with 8 bases between. Germline-derived CDR1 and CDR2 are KGHSH and LQKENI. The CDR3 contains 15 residues. CDR3 amino acids: CASSPGLFYNSPLHF. DNA of the CDR3: TGTGCCAGCTCACCAGGGCTCTTCTATAATTCACCCCTCCACTTT.

The DNA of the CDR3 is TGTGCCAGCAGCTGGAAGAGGGACCGGGTTTCCTACGAGCAGTACTTC. Its protein is CASSWKRDRVSYEQYF. The gene calls are TRBV6-2 or TRBV6-3 and TRBJ2-7; TRBD1 or TRBD2 may be the D gene (5 bases each). CDR3 length: 16 amino acids. V was clipped by 6 bases and J by 1 base, with 19 bases between them. Germline values: CDR1 MNHEY, CDR2 SVGEGT.

This clonotype was observed at least ten times. The V and J genes are TRBV7-4 and TRBJ2-7; tentative D call: TRBD1 (6 bases). V shed 0 bases and J shed 0 bases, with 12 bases lying between them. Germline assignment: CDR1 SGHVT and CDR2 SQSDAQ. This CDR3 has 16 residues. This CDR3 reads CASSLADRPPSYEQYF. CDR3 in DNA: TGTGCCAGCAGCTTAGCGGACAGACCCCCCTCCTACGAGCAGTACTTC.

This clonotype has a count of ten or more. The chain links TRBV9 to TRBJ1-3; TRBD1 matches at 8 bases. The CDR3 extends over 17 amino acids. The V and J ends lost 1 base and 0 bases, in that order; junction bases with no gene match: 6. CDR1 and CDR2 from the germline V gene are SGDLS and YYNGEE. This CDR3 reads CASSVRPGQDSGNTIYF. CDR3 sequence (DNA): TGTGCCAGCAGCGTAAGGCCGGGACAGGACTCTGGAAACACCATATATTTT.